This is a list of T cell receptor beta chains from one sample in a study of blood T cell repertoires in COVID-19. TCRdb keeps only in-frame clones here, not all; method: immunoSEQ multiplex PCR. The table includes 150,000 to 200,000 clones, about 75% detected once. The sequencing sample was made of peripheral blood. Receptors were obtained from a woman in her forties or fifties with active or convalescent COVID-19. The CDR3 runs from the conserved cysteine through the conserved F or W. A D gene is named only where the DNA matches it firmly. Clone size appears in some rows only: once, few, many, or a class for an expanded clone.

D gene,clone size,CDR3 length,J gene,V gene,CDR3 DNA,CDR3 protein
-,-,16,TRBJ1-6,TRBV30,TGTGCCTGGAGTAGAGAGGGGGTCAAGAATAATTCACCCCTCCACTTT,CAWSREGVKNNSPLHF
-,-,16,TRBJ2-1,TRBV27,TGTGCCAGCAGTTCTGGACTCTCTCACTCCTACAATGAGCAGTTCTTC,CASSSGLSHSYNEQFF
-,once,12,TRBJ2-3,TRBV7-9,TGTGCCAGCTACAGCTACACAGATACGCAGTATTTT,CASYSYTDTQYF
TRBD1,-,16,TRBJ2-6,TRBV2,TGTGCCAGCAGCGGACAGGGGACCCCTGGGGCCAACGTCCTGACTTTC,CASSGQGTPGANVLTF
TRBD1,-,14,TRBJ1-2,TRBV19,TGTGCCAGTATTGGACAGGGTCCCTTCTATGGCTACACCTTC,CASIGQGPFYGYTF
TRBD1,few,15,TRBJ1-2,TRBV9,TGTGCCAGCAGCGTAGCCGGGGGACAGCACTATGGCTACACCTTC,CASSVAGGQHYGYTF
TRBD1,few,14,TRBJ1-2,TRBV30,TGTGCCTGGAGGCCCAGGACAGGGGGCTATGGCTACACCTTC,CAWRPRTGGYGYTF
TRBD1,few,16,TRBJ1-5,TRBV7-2,TGTGCCAGCAGCTTACAGGGGGGATATAGCAATCAGCCCCAGCATTTT,CASSLQGGYSNQPQHF
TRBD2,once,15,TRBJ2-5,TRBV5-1,TGCGCCAGCAGCTTGGGTTGGGAGGGTGAAGAGACCCAGTACTTC,CASSLGWEGEETQYF
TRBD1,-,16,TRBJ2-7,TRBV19,TGTGCCAGTAGCCCCAGGGGGCAGGCCAGCTCCTACGAGCAGTACTTC,CASSPRGQASSYEQYF
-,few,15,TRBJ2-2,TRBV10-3,TGTGCCATCCTCAGGGGAAACGCGAACACCGGGGAGCTGTTTTTT,CAILRGNANTGELFF
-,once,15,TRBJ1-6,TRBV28,TGTGCCAGCAGTTTCGGGATTTCCTATAATTCACCCCTCCACTTT,CASSFGISYNSPLHF
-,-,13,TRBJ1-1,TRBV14,TGTGCCAGCAGGATCGGGGGGAACACTGAAGCTTTCTTT,CASRIGGNTEAFF
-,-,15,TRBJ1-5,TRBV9,TGTGCCAGCAGCGTAGGAGGGAATAGCAATCAGCCCCAGCATTTT,CASSVGGNSNQPQHF
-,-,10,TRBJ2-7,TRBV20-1,TGCAGTGTTAACTCCTACGAGCAGTACTTC,CSVNSYEQYF
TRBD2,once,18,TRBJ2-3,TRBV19,TGTGCCAGTAGTACACCCGGGGAGACTAGCGCCAGCACAGATACGCAGTATTTT,CASSTPGETSASTDTQYF
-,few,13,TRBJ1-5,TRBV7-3,TGTGCCAGCAGCTGGACACAGGGTCAGCCCCAGCATTTT,CASSWTQGQPQHF
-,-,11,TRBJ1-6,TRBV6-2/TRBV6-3,TGTGCCAGCAGTTTCACAGGTACCCTCCACTTT,CASSFTGTLHF
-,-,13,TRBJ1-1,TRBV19,TGTGCCAGTAGTATAGGGCCGAACACTGAAGCTTTCTTT,CASSIGPNTEAFF
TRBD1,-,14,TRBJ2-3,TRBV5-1,TGCGCCAGCAGCCCGGACAGGGTTACAGATACGCAGTATTTT,CASSPDRVTDTQYF
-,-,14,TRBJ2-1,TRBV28,TGTGCCAGCAGTTTGATCCCTAGTAGGAATGAGCAGTTCTTC,CASSLIPSRNEQFF
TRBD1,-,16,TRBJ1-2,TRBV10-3,TGTGCCATCAGTGAGCACCCGGGACAGGGGGGAGGTGGCTACACCTTC,CAISEHPGQGGGGYTF
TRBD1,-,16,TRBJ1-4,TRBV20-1,TGCAGTGCTAGTTCGGGACAGGGTCCGCTTAATGAAAAACTGTTTTTT,CSASSGQGPLNEKLFF
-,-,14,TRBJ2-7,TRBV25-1,TGTGCCAGCAGTGGACACGGGAGTTCGCGGGAGCAGTACTTC,CASSGHGSSREQYF
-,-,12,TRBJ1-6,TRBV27,TGTGCCAGCAGTTATCGGGGATCACCCCTCCACTTT,CASSYRGSPLHF
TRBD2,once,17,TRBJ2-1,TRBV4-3,TGCGCCAGCAGCCAAGATTTGTCTAGCGGGATCTACAATGAGCAGTTCTTC,CASSQDLSSGIYNEQFF
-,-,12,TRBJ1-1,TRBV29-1,TGCAGCGTTGAATTCCGTGACACTGAAGCTTTCTTT,CSVEFRDTEAFF
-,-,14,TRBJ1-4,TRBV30,TGTGCCTGGAGCCAGGACATGCGGAGTGAAAAACTGTTTTTT,CAWSQDMRSEKLFF
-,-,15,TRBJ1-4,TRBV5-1,TGCGCCAGCAGCTTGGGTGAGATAACTAATGAAAAACTGTTTTTT,CASSLGEITNEKLFF
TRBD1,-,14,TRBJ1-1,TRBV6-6,TGTGCCAGCAGTTACGGGACAGGGCCCTCTGAAGCTTTCTTT,CASSYGTGPSEAFF
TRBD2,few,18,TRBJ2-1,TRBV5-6,TGTGCCAGCAGCTCAATTAGCGGGAGGGTTATCAGGGACAATGAGCAGTTCTTC,CASSSISGRVIRDNEQFF
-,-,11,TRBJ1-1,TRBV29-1,TGCAGCGTTGGCCGACGGAGTGAAGCTTTCTTT,CSVGRRSEAFF
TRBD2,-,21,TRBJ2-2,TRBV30,TGTGCCTGGAGTGTACCAATAAGCCGACTAGCGGGAGTCCCGAACACCGGGGAGCTGTTTTTT,CAWSVPISRLAGVPNTGELFF
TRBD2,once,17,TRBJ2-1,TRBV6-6,TGTGCCAGCAGTCTCGGACTAGCGAGCAGCTCCTACAATGAGCAGTTCTTC,CASSLGLASSSYNEQFF
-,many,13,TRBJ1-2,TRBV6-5,TGTGCCAGCAGTTACGGGACTGAATATGGCTACACCTTC,CASSYGTEYGYTF
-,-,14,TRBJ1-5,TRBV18,TGTGCCAGCTCACCATCGGGGGGGAATCAGCCCCAGCATTTT,CASSPSGGNQPQHF
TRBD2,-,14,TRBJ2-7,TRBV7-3,TGTGCCAGCAGCGAAGGGACTATCCCCTACGAGCAGTACTTC,CASSEGTIPYEQYF
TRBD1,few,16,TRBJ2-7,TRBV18,TGTGCCAGCTCACACAGGACAGGAGCGTCCTCCTACGAGCAGTACTTC,CASSHRTGASSYEQYF
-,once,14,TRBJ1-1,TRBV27,TGTGCCAGCAGTCGTCAAGACAGGAACACTGAAGCTTTCTTT,CASSRQDRNTEAFF
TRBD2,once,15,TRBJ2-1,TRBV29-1,TGCAGCGCGCCGTTGAGCGGGAGCTCCTACAATGAGCAGTTCTTC,CSAPLSGSSYNEQFF
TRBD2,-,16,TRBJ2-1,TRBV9,TGTGCCAGCAGCAGGACTAGCGGGAGCTCCTACAATGAGCAGTTCTTC,CASSRTSGSSYNEQFF
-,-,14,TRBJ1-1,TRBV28,TGTGCCAGCAGTTGGAGGACAGCCAACACTGAAGCTTTCTTT,CASSWRTANTEAFF
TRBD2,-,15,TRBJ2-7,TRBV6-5,TGTGCCAGCAGCCTCGGCTCTAGCGGTCCCTACGAGCAGTACTTC,CASSLGSSGPYEQYF
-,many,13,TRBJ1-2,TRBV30,TGTGCCTGGAGTCGAGACAAACCTAAGGGCTACACCTTC,CAWSRDKPKGYTF
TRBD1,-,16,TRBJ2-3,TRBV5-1,TGCGCCAGCAGCTCGTCAACCCCGGGACAGGGGTCGACGCAGTATTTT,CASSSSTPGQGSTQYF
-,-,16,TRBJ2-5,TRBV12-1,TGTGCCAGCAGCTTTGTTCTCGGGGGGGCAGAAGAGACCCAGTACTTC,CASSFVLGGAEETQYF
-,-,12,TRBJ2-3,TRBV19,TGTGCCAGTAGTATCGGAGGAGATACGCAGTATTTT,CASSIGGDTQYF
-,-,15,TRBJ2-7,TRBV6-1,TGTGCCAGCAGTGAAGCGGCAGGGATGGTCTACGAGCAGTACTTC,CASSEAAGMVYEQYF
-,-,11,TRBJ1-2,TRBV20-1,TGCAGTGCGGCCGGGACAAAGTCTTTCATCTTC,CSAAGTKSFIF
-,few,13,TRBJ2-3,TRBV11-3,TGTGCCAGCAGCTTACTAGCCGCAGATACGCAGTATTTT,CASSLLAADTQYF
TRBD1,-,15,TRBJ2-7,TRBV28,TGTGCCAGCAGGCTGGGCGGGACAGGTTCCTACGAGCAGTACTTC,CASRLGGTGSYEQYF
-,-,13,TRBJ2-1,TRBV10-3,TGTGCCATCAGTGAGTTGGGAGACAATGAGCAGTTCTTC,CAISELGDNEQFF
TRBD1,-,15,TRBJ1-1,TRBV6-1,TGTGCCAGCAGTGAAGCAGTAGGGGGCGACACTGAAGCTTTCTTT,CASSEAVGGDTEAFF
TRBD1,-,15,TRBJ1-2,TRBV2,TGTGCCAGCAGTGAAGCAGGACAGGGGCGCTATGGCTACACCTTC,CASSEAGQGRYGYTF
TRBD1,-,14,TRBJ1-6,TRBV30,TGTGCCTGTCCTAAAGGGACAGGGGTCTCACCCCTCCACTTT,CACPKGTGVSPLHF
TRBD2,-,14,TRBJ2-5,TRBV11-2,TGTGCCAGCAGCTTAAGGTGGGAGGGGGAGACCCAGTACTTC,CASSLRWEGETQYF
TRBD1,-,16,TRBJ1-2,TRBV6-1,TGTGCCAGCAGTGTGGTACAGGGGGAAGGCCCGTGGGGCTACACCTTC,CASSVVQGEGPWGYTF
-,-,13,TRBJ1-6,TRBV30,TGTGCCTGGAGGGGGCAGGGAAACTCACCCCTCCACTTT,CAWRGQGNSPLHF
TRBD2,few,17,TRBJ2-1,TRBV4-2,TGTGCCAGCAGCCAAACCGGGACTAGCGGCCCTTACAATGAGCAGTTCTTC,CASSQTGTSGPYNEQFF